The sequence of this TCR beta chain was determined in a study of blood T cell repertoires in COVID-19. The study recruited people aged 18 to 89 years across approximately 24 US areas. Researchers sorted participants into cohorts using their self-reported clinical history. Deletions cut 6 bases from V and 6 bases from J, with 15 bases between. The CDR3 spans 13 residues. Germline CDR1 is WSHSY and CDR2 is SAAADI. Original data processing: Reference gene primer amplification in the assay estimated nucleated cell counts. The repertoire was sequenced with immunoSEQ multiplex PCR; TCRdb's copy has only in-frame clones and lacks some. V and J calls and clone size are given by that table; D and trimming were obtained from the DNA. The data contain about 220,000 clones, 85% to 90% of them singletons.

The chain uses TRBV10-2 and TRBJ2-7, with D possibly TRBD1 on 6 matching bases. Sequenced input: PBMCs or T cells enriched from blood (not recorded which). This TCR came from a woman younger than 35 in a cohort exposed to, infected with or recovered from COVID-19 (not recorded which). As DNA, the CDR3 is TGCGCCAGCAGATTAAACAGGGTGCGCGAGCAGTACTTC. This encodes CASRLNRVREQYF.